This T cell receptor (beta chain) was identified in a study of blood T cell repertoires in COVID-19. CDR1 is SGHRS, CDR2 YFSETQ, per germline. The CDR3 totals 14 residues. V was trimmed by 2 bases and J by 0 bases, leaving 7 bases between them. As processed by the authors: Estimation of nucleated cell counts relied on the amplification of reference gene primers. Assay: immunoSEQ multiplex PCR; the TCRdb copy retains only in-frame clones and omits some. V, J and clone size are taken as reported in that table, and D and trimming were inferred from the DNA itself. The sample shows 200,000 to 300,000 clones, about 85% of them seen only once.

The source of this sequence is a woman of 80 years or more with acute or convalescent COVID-19. V is TRBV5-1 and J is TRBJ2-3; possible D gene TRBD1, 5 bases. The sequenced sample was peripheral blood. As DNA, the CDR3 is TGCGCCAGCAGCTTACGACAGAGCACAGATACGCAGTATTTT. Protein: CASSLRQSTDTQYF.